These T cell receptor beta chains were read from a single sample in a study of blood T cell repertoires in COVID-19. Sequencing used immunoSEQ multiplex PCR; TCRdb keeps in-frame clones, though not all of them. The table lists about 300,000 clones, approximately 90% of them singletons. The material sequenced was PBMCs or T cells enriched from blood (not recorded which). The receptor source for this set is a man aged 30 to 39 who had recovered from COVID-19. Both conserved end residues are part of each CDR3. Each record gives: V gene, J gene, clone size, CDR3 protein. Clone size is stated in some rows and not others, as once, few, many or a class when expanded.

>TRBV7-9|TRBJ2-2|-
CASSFVRGDTGELFF
>TRBV7-9|TRBJ2-7|few
CASSPLTGVGEQYF
>TRBV7-7|TRBJ2-3|-
CASSRGSLNTDTQYF
>TRBV28|TRBJ1-1|-
CASRVEGAEAFF
>TRBV10-2|TRBJ2-1|-
CASRRTANEQFF
>TRBV4-1|TRBJ2-2|-
CASSQYLSVGPYTGELFF
>TRBV6-5|TRBJ2-7|-
CASSPGSSYEQYF
>TRBV10-1|TRBJ1-6|-
CASRDSVNSPLHF
>TRBV4-1|TRBJ1-5|-
CASSQGPTEFSNQPQHF
>TRBV5-1|TRBJ2-3|once
CASSLFPGGTSTDTQYF
>TRBV2|TRBJ1-2|-
CASSEILRREANYGYTF
>TRBV25-1|TRBJ1-2|-
CASSDPQGQGIYGYTF
>TRBV4-1|TRBJ1-2|-
CASSQKGQFYGYTF
>TRBV2|TRBJ2-2|-
CASSEQANTGELFF
>TRBV5-6|TRBJ2-7|-
CASSWSGGIEQYF
>TRBV27|TRBJ2-3|-
CASSLPSGGTDTQYF
>TRBV29-1|TRBJ2-7|-
CSALRGELGQYF
>TRBV19|TRBJ2-1|few
CASTRLGYNEQFF
>TRBV14|TRBJ1-3|-
CASSQAAGSGNTIYF
>TRBV10-3|TRBJ2-7|-
CAISGTSTGEQYF
>TRBV7-9|TRBJ2-7|-
CASITPQGAGEQYF
>TRBV5-1|TRBJ1-1|few
CASSALDSPFVTEAFF
>TRBV3-1/TRBV3-2|TRBJ2-1|-
CASSQDGGRGYNEQFF
>TRBV9|TRBJ1-4|-
CASSGQATTNEKLFF
>TRBV11-2|TRBJ2-7|once
CASSSAYEQYF
>TRBV27|TRBJ2-7|few
CASSPGQGPYEQYF
>TRBV14|TRBJ2-7|-
CASSQDPGRGVKQYF
>TRBV28|TRBJ1-2|-
CARGVLDRSNYGYTF
>TRBV28|TRBJ1-1|-
CASKAGGEGKAFF
>TRBV6-5|TRBJ2-1|-
CASSYSLLAGGGEQFF
>TRBV28|TRBJ2-7|-
CASSLGRSYEQYF
>TRBV11-3|TRBJ2-1|-
CASSSRRMVDEQFF
>TRBV13|TRBJ1-2|-
CASSLGGRDREHGYTF
>TRBV19|TRBJ2-7|-
CASRGIYEQYF
>TRBV6-4|TRBJ2-3|once
CASSWAAGADTQYF
>TRBV24-1|TRBJ2-2|-
CATGGANTGELFF
>TRBV11-2|TRBJ1-4|once
CASSPLHEKLFF
>TRBV6-5|TRBJ1-1|-
CASRIAGTEAFF
>TRBV14|TRBJ1-6|-
CASSLKAGIHSPLHF
>TRBV2|TRBJ2-3|few
CASSGQGAATDTQYF
>TRBV5-6|TRBJ2-6|-
CASRPTGSGANVLTF
>TRBV6-6|TRBJ1-1|-
CASSAHQGQANTEAFF
>TRBV6-5|TRBJ2-7|-
CASSSPTGRYEQYF
>TRBV13|TRBJ1-2|-
CASSSTGAEFYGYTF
>TRBV5-1|TRBJ2-5|-
CASSLSLRASGETQYF
>TRBV19|TRBJ2-2|-
CASSNTGGFAGELFF
>TRBV3-1/TRBV3-2|TRBJ2-3|-
CASSQVSGERGATDTQYF
>TRBV5-1|TRBJ2-1|-
CASSSGQGTYNEQFF
>TRBV28|TRBJ1-1|-
CASSLRQGNTEAFF
>TRBV4-1|TRBJ2-7|-
CASSQPGGRPRQYF
>TRBV30|TRBJ1-4|-
CAWSPQGYEKLFF
>TRBV9|TRBJ2-4|-
CASSVGSGEGENIQYF
>TRBV7-9|TRBJ2-1|-
CASSLGLAFSGNEQFF
>TRBV6-5|TRBJ1-5|-
CASSYSEGDPRPQHF
>TRBV13|TRBJ1-5|-
CASSLGQGDQPQHF
>TRBV19|TRBJ2-2|-
CASTRTGDAGELFF
>TRBV18|TRBJ2-7|-
CASSPDLDSTYEQYF